The 20 T cell receptor beta chains in this list originate from one sample, sequenced in a study of CD8+CD57+ T cells in acquired aplastic anemia. CD8+CD57+ cell expansion, shown by flow cytometry, had occurred in the patients selected for sequencing. TCR beta VDJ and CDR3 were profiled, and genomic DNA was the template. MiXCR, run by TCRdb on the reads, gives a single entry per CDR3 protein. The sample shows hundreds of thousands of distinct CDR3 sequences, around 82% of them seen only once. The sample comprised sorted CD4+, CD8+, or CD8+CD57+ T cells (not recorded which) from PBMCs. These receptors came from a human donor with aplastic anemia.

In regard to this clonotype: No DNA is shown, since the ends of the CDR3 on it are uncertain; the CDR3 is the one TCRdb lists. The V gene is TRBV7-9, the J gene TRBJ2-3. Including both end residues, the CDR3 is 14 amino acids long. The germline gives CDR1 SEHNR, CDR2 FQNEAQ (reference sequence). The CDR3 reads CASSSSDTQYFDPF.

On this clonotype: The junction departs from the called germline gene at one end, perhaps through a read error. V gene TRBV7-6 combines with J gene TRBJ2-3; maybe TRBD2 (5 bases). This CDR3 is built from 14 residues. Germline V gene data show CDR1 as SGHVS and CDR2 as FNYEAQ. The DNA for the CDR3 is TGTGCCAGCTCCTTTGGACTTAGTCCGACGAGGAGTACTTTT. Amino acids: CASSFGLSPTRSTF.

The chain is built from TRBV7-3 and TRBJ2-5; no clear D. The DNA end is more similar to TRBJ2-1, so the J call may be wrong. The CDR3 spans 13 residues. CDR1 is SGHTA and CDR2 is FQGTGA in the germline V gene. The CDR3 region has the DNA TGTGCCAGCAGCTTAGGTCCTCAAGAGACCCAGTTCTTC. This encodes CASSLGPQETQFF.

The V gene is TRBV12-3 or TRBV12-4, the J gene TRBJ2-1, with D perhaps TRBD1 (6 bases). The CDR3 length is 17 residues. Trimming stripped 1 base from V and 3 bases from J, with 16 bases between. The CDR3 coding sequence is TGTGCCAGCAGTTTAGGGGGGCCGGACCGGAACTACAATGAGCAGTTCTTC. It is translated as CASSLGGPDRNYNEQFF.

Ten or more counts support this clonotype. The V and J genes are TRBV7-9 and TRBJ2-1, with 8 bases matching TRBD2. V lost 3 bases and J lost 8; bases outside the gene matches: 12. CDR1 and CDR2 (germline): SEHNR, FQNEAQ (reference sequence). This CDR3 is 16 amino acids long. The CDR3 nucleotides are TGTGCCAGCAGCTTTCAAAGAAGCGGGAGTAGGGATGAGCAGTTCTTC. Amino acid sequence: CASSFQRSGSRDEQFF.

This clonotype was detected once. This rearrangement joins TRBV7-8 to TRBJ2-2; 7 bases agree with TRBD2. Germline V gene lookup returns CDR1 SGHVS and CDR2 FQNEAQ. The CDR3 length is 15 residues. Trimming at V came to 2 bases and at J to 10 bases, leaving 10 bases not matched to a gene. In nucleotides, the CDR3 is TGTGCCAGCAGCTTATCGGGGGGTAACGATGCGGAGCTGTTTTTT. Residues: CASSLSGGNDAELFF.

The J gene is TRBJ2-1, the V gene TRBV5-1, with TRBD1 as a possible D gene (7 bases). The CDR3 sequence is 16 residues long. V gave up 0 bases and J gave up 8 bases, with 18 bases separating them. Germline V CDR1 and CDR2: SGHRS, YFSETQ. CDR3 amino acids: CASSLGQGGWSDEQFF. CDR3 DNA: TGCGCCAGCAGCTTGGGGCAGGGGGGATGGAGCGATGAGCAGTTCTTC.

A remark on this clonotype: The junction departs from the called germline gene at one end, perhaps through a read error. This sequence joins TRBV7-9 and TRBJ1-1; D gene ambiguous. CDR1 is SEHNR and CDR2 is FQNEAQ in the germline V gene (reference sequence). CDR3 size: 13 residues. The CDR3 DNA reads TGTGCCAGCATTTCCACTACAGAGAGTGAAGATTTCTTT. Encoded protein: CASISTTESEDFF. Full variable domain (remainder filled in from reference TRBV7-9 and TRBJ1-1): DTGVSQNPRHKITKRGQNVTFRCDPISEHNRLYWYRQTLGQGPEFLTYFQNEAQLEKSRLLSDRFSAERPKGSFSTLEIQRTEQGDSAMYLCASISTTESEDFFGQGTRLTVV.

The genes are TRBV2 and TRBJ2-3; 9 bases are shared with TRBD1. The CDR3 totals 13 residues. J lost 12 bases, V lost 8 bases, and 12 bases had no gene match. Germline V lookup: CDR1 SNHLY, CDR2 FYNNEI. The CDR3 DNA is TGTGCCAGCGTGGACAGGGGAAAAGAAAAACAGTATTTT. Translating gives CASVDRGKEKQYF. Full variable domain (missing parts from reference TRBV2 and TRBJ2-3): EPEVTQTPSHQVTQMGQEVILRCVPISNHLYFYWYRQILGQKVEFLVSFYNNEISEKSEIFDDQFSVERPDGSNFTLKIRSTKLEDSAMYFCASVDRGKEKQYFGPGTRLTVL.

Worth noting for this clonotype: Because it lacks the conserved phenylalanine or tryptophan at the end, this CDR3 is likely a read error. Because the CDR3's place on the DNA is in doubt, the DNA is left out and the CDR3 is given as listed by TCRdb. The V gene is TRBV9, the J gene TRBJ1-2. The CDR3 region is 13 residues in length, termini included. In germline, CDR1 is SGDLS, CDR2 YYNGEE. CDR3 sequence: CASGGAGNSQYFV.

J is TRBJ1-1 and V is TRBV7-9, with a tentative D call TRBD1 (5 bases). The CDR3 is 15 residues long. V was shortened by 5 bases and J by 11 bases, with 24 bases between the two germline ends. Germline CDR1 is SEHNR and CDR2 is FQNEAQ (reference sequence). CDR3 bases: TGTGCCAGCAGCCAAGATCAGGGCTCTGGGGCCGACGCTTTCTTT. It is translated as CASSQDQGSGADAFF.

Details on this clonotype: Because the CDR3's place on the DNA is in doubt, the DNA is left out and the CDR3 is given as listed by TCRdb. The chain is built from TRBV9 and TRBJ1-2. The CDR3 has 16 residues if both end residues are counted. The germline V gene encodes CDR1 SGDLS and CDR2 YYNGEE. The CDR3 spells CASSASSRGYTFGYTF.

V gene TRBV7-9 combines with J gene TRBJ2-5; 7 nucleotides line up with TRBD1. The V and J ends lost 0 bases and 12 bases, in that order; junction bases with no gene match: 13. CDR1 SEHNR and CDR2 FQNEAQ come from the germline V gene (reference sequence). CDR3 length equals 15 residues. CDR3 residues: CASSLALTGKTEEYF. DNA for the CDR3: TGTGCCAGCAGCTTAGCCCTGACAGGGAAAACTGAAGAGTACTTC.

V and J are TRBV7-9 and TRBJ2-5; maybe TRBD2 (6 bases). The CDR3 runs 12 residues. V was cut by 5 bases and J by 10 bases, with 14 bases left in between. Germline loops: CDR1 SEHNR, CDR2 FQNEAQ (reference sequence). CDR3 coding DNA: TGTGCCAGCAGCCCGGTGGGAGGCTACCAGTACTTC. Encoded protein: CASSPVGGYQYF.

The genes are TRBV9 and TRBJ2-6; TRBD2 might be the D (5 bases). CDR1 is SGDLS and CDR2 is YYNGEE in the germline V gene. CDR3 length: 16 residues. Trimming left V 2 bases short and J 13 bases short, with 22 bases between. This CDR3 is CASSVEDCPMNTVLTF. As DNA, the CDR3 is TGTGCCAGCAGCGTGGAGGATTGTCCAATGAACACTGTCCTGACTTTC.

To note about this clonotype: A read error may produce the germline difference seen at one junction end. The V gene is TRBV2, the J gene TRBJ2-7, with 10 bases that match TRBD1. The germline CDR1 and CDR2 sequences are SNHLY and FYNNEI. The length of the CDR3 is 13 residues. This CDR3 reads CASGDRGQDTRYF. Here the CDR3 DNA reads TGTGCCAGCGGGGACAGGGGCCAAGATACCCGGTACTTT. Drawing the rest from reference TRBV2 and TRBJ2-7, the complete variable domain is EPEVTQTPSHQVTQMGQEVILRCVPISNHLYFYWYRQILGQKVEFLVSFYNNEISEKSEIFDDQFSVERPDGSNFTLKIRSTKLEDSAMYFCASGDRGQDTRYFGPGTRLTVT.

The rearrangement uses TRBV7-8 and TRBJ1-5; the D is unclear. Germline V gene sequence: CDR1 SGHVS, CDR2 FQNEAQ. Deletions cut 0 bases from V and 7 bases from J, with 16 bases between. This CDR3 has 16 amino acids. For the CDR3, the DNA is TGTGCCAGCAGCTTAGCGGGAGGCCCCCATACGCAGCCCCAGCATTTT. The encoded protein is CASSLAGGPHTQPQHF.

Of note for this clonotype: The conserved final phenylalanine or tryptophan is absent from the CDR3, which likely points to a read error. The DNA is omitted, as the CDR3 cannot be located on it reliably, and the CDR3 follows TCRdb's listing. This chain joins TRBV9 and TRBJ2-5; the table's D call, TRBD1, was not checked against the DNA. Per germline, CDR1 SGDLS and CDR2 YYNGEE. 13 amino acids form the CDR3, both terminal residues included. CDR3 residues: CASSRRIGGDNEL.

Notes on this clonotype: The conserved closing phenylalanine or tryptophan is absent in this CDR3, likely reflecting a read error. The limits of the CDR3 on the DNA are not certain, so only TCRdb's listed CDR3 is given. This rearrangement joins TRBV2 to TRBJ2-2; the table gives TRBD1 as D, unverified against the DNA. The CDR3 length equals 15 residues, ends included. Germline V gene sequence: CDR1 SNHLY, CDR2 FYNNEI. The CDR3 sequence: CASSEPYRNQPQHFG.

The chain uses TRBV12-3 or TRBV12-4 and TRBJ1-2; TRBD1 agrees at 7 bases. Germline trimming cut 11 bases from V and 2 bases from J; bases unmatched to any gene: 11. The CDR3 sequence is 14 residues long. CDR3 DNA sequence: TGTGCCGTCAGGGGGGGGGGTCGAAACTATGGCTACACCTTC. This encodes CAVRGGGRNYGYTF.